Given below is one T cell receptor (beta chain) in context. The antigen is not known. A single record per CDR3 protein comes from TCRdb applying MiXCR to the RT-PCR reads. The sample holds more than 150,000 distinct CDR3 sequences, around 11% seen once. The CDR3 is 13 residues long. Germline V gene sequence: CDR1 DFQATT, CDR2 SNEGSKA (reference sequence). Trimming took 3 bases from V and 0 from J, leaving 9 bases between them. The data are from a study of response to subunit inactivated influenza vaccine. Broader study findings: New T cells are recruited in small numbers by each seasonal influenza vaccination, according to the authors' suggestion.

The J gene is TRBJ2-7, the V gene TRBV20-1, with a weak D call TRBD2 (5 bases). The TCR originated in a man between 50 and 75 years old who received an inactivated influenza vaccine. The material sequenced was CD8+ T cells sorted from PBMCs, taken around 2 years after vaccination. The CDR3: CSASSDYSYEQYF. CDR3 sequence (DNA): TGCAGTGCTAGTTCCGACTACTCCTACGAGCAGTACTTC.